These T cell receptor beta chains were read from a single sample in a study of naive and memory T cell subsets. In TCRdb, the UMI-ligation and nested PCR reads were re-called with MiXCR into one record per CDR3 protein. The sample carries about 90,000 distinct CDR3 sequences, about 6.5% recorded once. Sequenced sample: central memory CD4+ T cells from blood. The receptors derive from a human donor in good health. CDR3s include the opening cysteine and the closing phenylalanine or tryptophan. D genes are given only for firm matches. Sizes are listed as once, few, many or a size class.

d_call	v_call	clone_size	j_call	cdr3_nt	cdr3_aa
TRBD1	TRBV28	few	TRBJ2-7	TGTGCCAGCAGAGGCGAGGGGGCATGGGAGCAGTACTTC	CASRGEGAWEQYF
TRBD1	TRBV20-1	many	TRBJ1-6	TGCAGTGCTAGGCGATCGGACAGGACTAATTCACCCCTCCACTTT	CSARRSDRTNSPLHF
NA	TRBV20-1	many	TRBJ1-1	TGCAGTGCTTTAGCCCCATTGGCAAACACTGAAGCTTTCTTT	CSALAPLANTEAFF
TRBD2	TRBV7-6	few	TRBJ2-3	TGTGCCAGCAGCCTACGCCCGGGACTAGCGGGAGGGCAGAGAGATACGCAGTATTTT	CASSLRPGLAGGQRDTQYF
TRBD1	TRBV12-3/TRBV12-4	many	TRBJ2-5	TGTGCCAGCAGTGCGGGACAGGGCCAAGAGACCCAGTACTTC	CASSAGQGQETQYF
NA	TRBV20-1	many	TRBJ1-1	TGCAGTGCTAGAGAGAGACGAGGCCGGAACACTGAAGCTTTCTTT	CSARERRGRNTEAFF
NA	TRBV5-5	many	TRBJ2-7	TGTGCCAGCAGCGCGGACAGTGCAACCCTCTACGAGCAGTACTTC	CASSADSATLYEQYF
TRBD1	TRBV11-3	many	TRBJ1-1	TGTGCCAGCAGCCCCGGAGGGACAGGGAACACTGAAGCTTTCTTT	CASSPGGTGNTEAFF
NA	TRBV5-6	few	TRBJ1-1	TGTGCCAGCAGCCCGGGAGGGGATCGCAGCACTGAAGCTTTCTTT	CASSPGGDRSTEAFF
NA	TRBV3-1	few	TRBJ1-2	TGTGCCAGCAGCCGAAAAGGGGCAGGGACCTATGGCTACACCTTC	CASSRKGAGTYGYTF